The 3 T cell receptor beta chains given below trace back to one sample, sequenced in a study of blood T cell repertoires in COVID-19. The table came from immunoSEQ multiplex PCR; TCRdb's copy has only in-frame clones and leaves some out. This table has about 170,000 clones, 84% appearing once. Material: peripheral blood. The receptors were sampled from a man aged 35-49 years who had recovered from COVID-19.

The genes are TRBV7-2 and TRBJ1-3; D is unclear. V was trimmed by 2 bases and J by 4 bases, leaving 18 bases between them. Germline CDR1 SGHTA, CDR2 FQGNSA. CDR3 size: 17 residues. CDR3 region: CASSLNSQPLRGNTIYF. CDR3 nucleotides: TGTGCCAGCAGCTTAAACAGCCAGCCCCTAAGAGGAAACACCATATATTTT. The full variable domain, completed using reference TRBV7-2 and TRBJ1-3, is GAGVSQSPSNKVTEKGKDVELRCDPISGHTALYWYRQSLGQGLEFLIYFQGNSAPDKSGLPSDRFSAERTGGSVSTLTIQRTQQEDSAVYLCASSLNSQPLRGNTIYFGEGSWLTVV.

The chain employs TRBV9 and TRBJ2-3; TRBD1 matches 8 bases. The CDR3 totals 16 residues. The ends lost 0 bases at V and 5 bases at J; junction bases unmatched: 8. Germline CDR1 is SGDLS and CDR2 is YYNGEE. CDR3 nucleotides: TGTGCCAGCAGCGTAGGGACAACCAGGGGGCAAGATACGCAGTATTTT. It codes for CASSVGTTRGQDTQYF.

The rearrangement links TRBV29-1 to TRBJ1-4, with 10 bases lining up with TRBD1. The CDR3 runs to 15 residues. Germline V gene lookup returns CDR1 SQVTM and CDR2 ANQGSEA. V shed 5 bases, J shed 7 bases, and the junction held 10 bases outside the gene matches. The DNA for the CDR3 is TGCAGCGTTCGGGACAGGGGTCGGTCCGGTGAAAAACTGTTTTTT. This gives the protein CSVRDRGRSGEKLFF.